These T cell receptor beta chains were read from a single sample in a study of shared clonotypes between healthy human individuals. Assay used: immunoSEQ multiplex PCR; TCRdb lists only in-frame clones, some missing. Here the sample spans roughly 1,600,000 clones, just under 99% being singletons. The sequenced sample consisted of naive CD4+ T cells sorted from blood. The receptor set was obtained from a man in his thirties or forties in good health. The CDR3 runs from the conserved cysteine through the conserved F or W. Fields, in order: D gene, V gene, J gene, CDR3 length, CDR3 protein. A D gene is named only where the DNA matches it firmly.

d_gene: -
v_gene: TRBV28
j_gene: TRBJ2-7
len: 16
CDR3aa: CASSLSASDQSYEQYF

d_gene: -
v_gene: TRBV4-1
j_gene: TRBJ2-1
len: 16
CDR3aa: CASSQDGAGSYNEQFF

d_gene: -
v_gene: TRBV6-5
j_gene: TRBJ1-1
len: 14
CDR3aa: CASSYLIGPTQAFF

d_gene: TRBD2
v_gene: TRBV29-1
j_gene: TRBJ2-7
len: 17
CDR3aa: CSVFGTSGTRGLYEQYF

d_gene: -
v_gene: TRBV28
j_gene: TRBJ1-1
len: 14
CDR3aa: CASSEPGTSRKAFF

d_gene: -
v_gene: TRBV29-1
j_gene: TRBJ2-2
len: 15
CDR3aa: CSVGLPDANTGELFF

d_gene: -
v_gene: TRBV5-1
j_gene: TRBJ1-3
len: 14
CDR3aa: CASSLDTSGNTIYF

d_gene: -
v_gene: TRBV10-3
j_gene: TRBJ1-5
len: 14
CDR3aa: CATGSSESHQPQHF

d_gene: TRBD2
v_gene: TRBV5-1
j_gene: TRBJ2-2
len: 18
CDR3aa: CASSSGLAGGKNTGELFF

d_gene: TRBD2
v_gene: TRBV11-2
j_gene: TRBJ2-1
len: 19
CDR3aa: CASSLRLAGEYGSYNEQFF

d_gene: -
v_gene: TRBV6-5
j_gene: TRBJ2-6
len: 15
CDR3aa: CASSHRSSGANVLTF

d_gene: -
v_gene: TRBV18
j_gene: TRBJ2-7
len: 16
CDR3aa: CASSPPSAGSSYEQYF

d_gene: -
v_gene: TRBV19
j_gene: TRBJ2-1
len: 13
CDR3aa: CASTPGRSREQFF

d_gene: -
v_gene: TRBV4-1
j_gene: TRBJ2-1
len: 15
CDR3aa: CASSQEGLGTNEQFF

d_gene: -
v_gene: TRBV2
j_gene: TRBJ2-5
len: 13
CDR3aa: CASRSLGGEAQYF

d_gene: -
v_gene: TRBV6-5
j_gene: TRBJ2-7
len: 13
CDR3aa: CASSYSQIYEQYF

d_gene: TRBD1
v_gene: TRBV4-3
j_gene: TRBJ2-1
len: 15
CDR3aa: CASSLGQGHSEEQFF

d_gene: -
v_gene: TRBV7-2
j_gene: TRBJ2-3
len: 14
CDR3aa: CASSLEGVTDTQYF

d_gene: -
v_gene: TRBV7-2
j_gene: TRBJ1-3
len: 13
CDR3aa: CASSLGLDYTIYF

d_gene: -
v_gene: TRBV29-1
j_gene: TRBJ2-1
len: 14
CDR3aa: CSGEWGVLRGEQFF

d_gene: TRBD1
v_gene: TRBV5-5
j_gene: TRBJ2-5
len: 14
CDR3aa: CATRQGSWEETQYF

d_gene: -
v_gene: TRBV5-5
j_gene: TRBJ1-1
len: 14
CDR3aa: CASSLSQINTEAFF

d_gene: TRBD1
v_gene: TRBV5-1
j_gene: TRBJ2-3
len: 15
CDR3aa: CASSLEGQGLDTQYF

d_gene: -
v_gene: TRBV11-3
j_gene: TRBJ2-3
len: 14
CDR3aa: CASSSTQSTDTQYF

d_gene: TRBD1
v_gene: TRBV9
j_gene: TRBJ2-7
len: 14
CDR3aa: CASSGGQGPYEQYF

d_gene: TRBD1
v_gene: TRBV9
j_gene: TRBJ1-2
len: 16
CDR3aa: CASSVSSGGTPLGYTF

d_gene: -
v_gene: TRBV6-5
j_gene: TRBJ2-7
len: 13
CDR3aa: CASSYGQNYEQYF

d_gene: -
v_gene: TRBV5-5
j_gene: TRBJ2-1
len: 12
CDR3aa: CASSLGNNEQFF

d_gene: TRBD2
v_gene: TRBV5-1
j_gene: TRBJ2-7
len: 15
CDR3aa: CASSLLTSGAYEQYF

d_gene: -
v_gene: TRBV5-1
j_gene: TRBJ2-5
len: 14
CDR3aa: CASSLGGAQETQYF

d_gene: TRBD1
v_gene: TRBV6-5
j_gene: TRBJ1-5
len: 13
CDR3aa: CASSRTGFQPQHF

d_gene: -
v_gene: TRBV2
j_gene: TRBJ1-2
len: 13
CDR3aa: CASSVSANYGYTF